This T cell receptor (beta chain) was documented in a study of monozygotic twins with inflammatory bowel disease. Study outcomes and limitations: Researchers report that IBD patients shared fewer clonotypes with others than healthy twins, especially amid disease activity.

The CDR3 runs 14 residues. Germline V gene data show CDR1 as SGHRS and CDR2 as YFSETQ. Note on this clonotype: Its antigen is still unknown.

Via template switching, UMIs carrying a 6-nucleotide sample barcode were introduced. From the 5' RACE reads, TCRdb lists one entry per CDR3 protein and no DNA. This sample's table reports about 93,000 distinct CDR3 sequences. Sequencing input: blood. This TCR came from a human donor with ulcerative colitis or Crohn's disease, or a healthy co-twin of an affected twin (not recorded which). The J gene is TRBJ1-6, the V gene TRBV5-1. The CDR3 sequence is CASSLEWNRSPLHF. Full variable domain (remainder filled in from reference TRBV5-1 and TRBJ1-6): KAGVTQTPRYLIKTRGQQVTLSCSPISGHRSVSWYQQTPGQGLQFLFEYFSETQRNKGNFPGRFSGRQFSNSRSEMNVSTLELGDSALYLCASSLEWNRSPLHFGNGTRLTVT.